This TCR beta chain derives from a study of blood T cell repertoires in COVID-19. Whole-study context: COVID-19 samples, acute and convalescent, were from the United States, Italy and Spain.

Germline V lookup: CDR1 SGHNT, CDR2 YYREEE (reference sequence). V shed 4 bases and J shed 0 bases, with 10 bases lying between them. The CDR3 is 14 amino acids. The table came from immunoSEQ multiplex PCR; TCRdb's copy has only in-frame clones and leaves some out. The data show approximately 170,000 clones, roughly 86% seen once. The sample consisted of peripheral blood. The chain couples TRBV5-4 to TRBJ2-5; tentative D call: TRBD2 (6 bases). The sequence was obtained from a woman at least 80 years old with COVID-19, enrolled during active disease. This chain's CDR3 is CASSTGTYQETQYF. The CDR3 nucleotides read TGTGCCAGCAGCACCGGGACTTACCAAGAGACCCAGTACTTC.